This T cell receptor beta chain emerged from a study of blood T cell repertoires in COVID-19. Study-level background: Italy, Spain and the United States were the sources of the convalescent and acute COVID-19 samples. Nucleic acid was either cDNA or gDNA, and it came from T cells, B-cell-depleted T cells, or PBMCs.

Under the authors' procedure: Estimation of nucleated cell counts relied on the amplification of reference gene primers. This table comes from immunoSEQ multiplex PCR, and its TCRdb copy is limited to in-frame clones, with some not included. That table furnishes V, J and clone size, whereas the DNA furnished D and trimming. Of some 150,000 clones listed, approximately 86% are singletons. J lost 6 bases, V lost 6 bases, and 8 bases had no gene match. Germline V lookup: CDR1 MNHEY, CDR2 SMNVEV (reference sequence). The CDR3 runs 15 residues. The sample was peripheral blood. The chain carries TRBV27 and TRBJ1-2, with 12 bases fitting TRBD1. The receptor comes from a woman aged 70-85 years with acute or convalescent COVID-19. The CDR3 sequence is CASRRPGTGGDGYTF. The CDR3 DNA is TGTGCCAGCAGGCGGCCCGGGACAGGGGGCGATGGCTACACCTTC.